Listed below are T cell receptor beta chains from one sample, sequenced in a study of beta chain features in type 1 diabetes. The protocol was immunoSEQ multiplex PCR, while the TCRdb copy is restricted to in-frame clones and leaves out a portion. The top ten hold over 0.035% of the sample, which has about half a million clones, 11% seen once. The sample taken for sequencing was naive CD4+ T cells from blood. These receptors all come from a young woman in good health. The CDR3 runs from the conserved cysteine through the conserved F or W. Fields, in order: CDR3 protein, J gene, V gene, CDR3 length.

CASSRNQPQHF	TRBJ1-5	TRBV28	11
CASGSQGPGEAFF	TRBJ1-1	TRBV2	13
CAWSTKNTIYF	TRBJ1-3	TRBV30	11
CASSQDALRDSYNEQFF	TRBJ2-1	TRBV4-1	17
CASSVVSNTGELFF	TRBJ2-2	TRBV9	14
CASAWDSAPYEQYF	TRBJ2-7	TRBV25-1	14
CASSPYAGREEETQYF	TRBJ2-5	TRBV5-1	16
CASSPRSYSGANVLTF	TRBJ2-6	TRBV9	16
CAWSRGVAKNIQYF	TRBJ2-4	TRBV30	14
CASSQVGTGDWKTQYF	TRBJ2-5	TRBV4-1	16
CASSQQGTTQYF	TRBJ2-5	TRBV11-2	12
CASSLAGRRWDGQYF	TRBJ2-5	TRBV5-4	15
CATSRDRLAAPREQYF	TRBJ2-7	TRBV15	16
CASSLSGQGFNEQFF	TRBJ2-1	TRBV5-1	15
CASSNTGPNTGELFF	TRBJ2-2	TRBV18	15
CASTGQGSGDEQFF	TRBJ2-1	TRBV5-1	14
CAWSVEQGKTTF	TRBJ1-2	TRBV30	12
CASRKAGAGINEQFF	TRBJ2-1	TRBV12-5	15
CASSNEPGLAGAYEQYF	.	TRBV23-1	17
CASSPDSVYGYTF	TRBJ1-2	TRBV7-9	13
CASRLAGAYNEQFF	TRBJ2-1	TRBV7-2	14
CASSLGRVVTDTQYF	TRBJ2-3	TRBV7-9	15
CASRVGWLDITGELFF	TRBJ2-2	TRBV2	16
CASSLSDRGRPIGF	TRBJ2-7	TRBV4-2	14
CASSQDRYGYTF	TRBJ1-2	TRBV4-3	12
CASSQDIWSTNEKLFF	TRBJ1-4	TRBV4-3	16
CASSRRQEYNEQFF	TRBJ2-1	TRBV23-1	14
CASSSLSTYEQYF	TRBJ2-7	TRBV7-9	13
CASSVTARNTGELFF	TRBJ2-2	TRBV9	15
CAWSVSSTGGYGYTF	TRBJ1-2	TRBV30	15
CSGHRGYNEQFF	TRBJ2-1	TRBV29-1	12
CASSQGWGYNEQFF	TRBJ2-1	TRBV4-3	14
CASSQEYRGGETQYF	TRBJ2-5	TRBV4-1	15
CASSSSGDTQYF	TRBJ2-3	TRBV7-9	12
CASSRKGGYQETQYF	TRBJ2-5	TRBV6-5	15
CASSLQETQYF	TRBJ2-5	TRBV2	11
CSVHQGYRVRTEAFF	TRBJ1-1	TRBV29-1	15
CASSQESTLYGYTF	TRBJ1-2	TRBV4-3	14
CSATTGIGTDTQYF	TRBJ2-3	TRBV29-1	14
CASSLAPGQLSYEQYF	TRBJ2-7	TRBV7-2	16
CASSLSGGEQYF	TRBJ2-7	TRBV7-2	12
CASSGSYRERETQYF	TRBJ2-5	TRBV2	15
CASSVTQGTGELFF	TRBJ2-2	TRBV2	14
CASSLAGGPYEQYF	TRBJ2-7	TRBV7-2	14
CASSQLIPGQGTYEQYF	TRBJ2-7	TRBV16	17
CASSAIGKGHSTGELFF	TRBJ2-2	TRBV19	17
CASSLVLGANYGYTF	TRBJ1-2	TRBV13	15
CSARTVSETQYF	TRBJ2-5	TRBV29-1	12
CASSRGGRRETQYF	TRBJ2-5	TRBV25-1	14
CASSAVPKGYNEQFF	TRBJ2-1	TRBV9	15
CASSVGSGGELFF	TRBJ2-2	TRBV9	13
CASSDKRASYEQYF	TRBJ2-7	TRBV25-1	14
CASRQTGANVLTF	TRBJ2-6	TRBV7-9	13
CSGRGYLRTEAFF	TRBJ1-1	TRBV29-1	13
CASSQAGGRIGELFF	TRBJ2-2	TRBV2	15